This T cell receptor (beta chain) originates from a study of Graves' ophthalmopathy and Graves' hyperthyroidism. Study summary: Peripheral blood sampling occurred at initial diagnosis, before any treatment.

RNA transcripts were the template, and TCR beta CDR3 regions were amplified from them. After a first-round RT-PCR with HTBI primers, a second-round multiplex PCR was run. Each CDR3 protein gets one entry after TCRdb re-called the multiplex PCR reads with MiXCR. The data show 200,000 to 300,000 distinct CDR3 sequences, 45% seen once. CDR3 length: 16 amino acids. V trimming: 5 bases; J trimming: 1 base; junction bases outside the gene matches: 11. The material sequenced was peripheral blood. The chain employs TRBV12-3 or TRBV12-4 and TRBJ2-7; 7 bases are shared with TRBD2. This TCR derives from an adult man with Graves' ophthalmopathy. CDR3 in amino acids: CASSPPGERGSYEQYF. In DNA form, the CDR3 reads TGTGCCAGCAGTCCCCCGGGGGAGCGGGGATCCTACGAGCAGTACTTC.